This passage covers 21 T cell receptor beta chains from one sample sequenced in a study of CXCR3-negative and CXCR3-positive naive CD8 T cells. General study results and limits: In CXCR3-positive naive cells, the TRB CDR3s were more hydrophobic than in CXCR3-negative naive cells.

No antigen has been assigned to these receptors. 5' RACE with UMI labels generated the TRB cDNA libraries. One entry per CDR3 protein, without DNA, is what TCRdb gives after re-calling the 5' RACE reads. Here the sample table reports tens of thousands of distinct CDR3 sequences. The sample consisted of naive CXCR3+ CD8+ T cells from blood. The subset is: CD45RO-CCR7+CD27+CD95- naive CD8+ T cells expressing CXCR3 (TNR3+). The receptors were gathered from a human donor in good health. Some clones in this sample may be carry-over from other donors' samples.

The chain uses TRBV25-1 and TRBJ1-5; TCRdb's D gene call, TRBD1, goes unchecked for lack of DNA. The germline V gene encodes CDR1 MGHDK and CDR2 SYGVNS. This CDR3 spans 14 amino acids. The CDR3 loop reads CASSPGMGWQPQHF.

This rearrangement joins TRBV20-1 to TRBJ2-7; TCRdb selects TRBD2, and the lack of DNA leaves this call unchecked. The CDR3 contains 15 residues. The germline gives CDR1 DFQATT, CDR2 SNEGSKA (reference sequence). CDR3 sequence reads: CSAIDRKRGTYEQYF.

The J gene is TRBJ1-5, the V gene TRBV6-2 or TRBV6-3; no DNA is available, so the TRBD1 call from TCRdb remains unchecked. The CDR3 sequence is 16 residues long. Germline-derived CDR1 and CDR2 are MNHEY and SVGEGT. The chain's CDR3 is CASSYPGTGVNQPQHF.

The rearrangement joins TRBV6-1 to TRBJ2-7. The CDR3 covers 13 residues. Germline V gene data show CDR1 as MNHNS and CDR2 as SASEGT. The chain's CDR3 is CASSVRQLYEQYF.

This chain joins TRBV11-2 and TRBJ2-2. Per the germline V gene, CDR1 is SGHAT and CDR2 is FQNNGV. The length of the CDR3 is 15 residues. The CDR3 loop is CASSLGWGDTGELFF.

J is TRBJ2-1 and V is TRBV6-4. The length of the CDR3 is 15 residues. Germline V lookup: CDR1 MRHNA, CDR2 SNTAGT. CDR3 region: CASSDSRAPYNEQFF.

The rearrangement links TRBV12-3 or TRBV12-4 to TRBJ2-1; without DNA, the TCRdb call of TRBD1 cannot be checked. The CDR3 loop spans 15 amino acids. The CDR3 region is CASSLRDNSYNEQFF.

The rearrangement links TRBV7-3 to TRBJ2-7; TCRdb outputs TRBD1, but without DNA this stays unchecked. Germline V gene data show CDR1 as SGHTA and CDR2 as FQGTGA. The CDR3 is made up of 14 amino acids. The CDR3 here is CASSQNGQTYEQYF. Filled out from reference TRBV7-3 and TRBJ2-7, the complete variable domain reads GAGVSQTPSNKVTEKGKYVELRCDPISGHTALYWYRQSLGQGPEFLIYFQGTGAADDSGLPNDRFFAVRPEGSVSTLKIQRTERGDSAVYLCASSQNGQTYEQYFGPGTRLTVT.

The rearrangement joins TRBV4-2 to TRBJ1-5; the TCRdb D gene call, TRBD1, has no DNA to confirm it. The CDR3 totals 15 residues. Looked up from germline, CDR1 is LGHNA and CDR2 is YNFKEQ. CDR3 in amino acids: CASSQETGTRQPQHF.

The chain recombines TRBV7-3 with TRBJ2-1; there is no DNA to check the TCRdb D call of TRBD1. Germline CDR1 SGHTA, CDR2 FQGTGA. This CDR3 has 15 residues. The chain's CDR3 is CASSYTGGPLDEQFF.

The CDR3 loop reads CASSLPPYMDGYTF. The genes are TRBV5-5 and TRBJ1-2. CDR3 length equals 14 residues. CDR1 is SGHKS and CDR2 is YYEKEE in the germline V gene (reference sequence).

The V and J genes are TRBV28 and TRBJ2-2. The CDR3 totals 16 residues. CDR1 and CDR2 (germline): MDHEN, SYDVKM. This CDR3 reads CASTPTVSYNTGELFF.

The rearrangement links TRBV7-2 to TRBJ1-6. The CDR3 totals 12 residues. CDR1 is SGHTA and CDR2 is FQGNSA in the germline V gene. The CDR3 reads CASSLDLSPLHF.

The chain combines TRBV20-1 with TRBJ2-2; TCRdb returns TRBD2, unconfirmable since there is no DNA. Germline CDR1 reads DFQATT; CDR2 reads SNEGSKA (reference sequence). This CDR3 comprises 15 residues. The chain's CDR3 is CSAPPTDPSAGELFF.

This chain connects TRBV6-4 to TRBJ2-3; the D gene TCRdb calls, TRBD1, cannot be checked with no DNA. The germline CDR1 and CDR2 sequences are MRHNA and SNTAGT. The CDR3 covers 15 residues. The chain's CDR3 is CASSDSAGSTDTQYF.

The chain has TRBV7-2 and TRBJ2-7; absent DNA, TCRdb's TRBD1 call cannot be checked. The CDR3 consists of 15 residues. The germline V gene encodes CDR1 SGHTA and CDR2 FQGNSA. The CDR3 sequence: CASSLSRDSLYEQYF.

The CDR3 sequence is CAQRLAGGPRDTQYF. The chain has TRBV2 and TRBJ2-3; TCRdb designates TRBD2, a call that cannot be tested without DNA. Germline V gene sequence: CDR1 SNHLY, CDR2 FYNNEI. CDR3 length equals 15 residues. The full variable domain, rest sourced from reference TRBV2 and TRBJ2-3, is EPEVTQTPSHQVTQMGQEVILRCVPISNHLYFYWYRQILGQKVEFLVSFYNNEISEKSEIFDDQFSVERPDGSNFTLKIRSTKLEDSAMYFCAQRLAGGPRDTQYFGPGTRLTVL.

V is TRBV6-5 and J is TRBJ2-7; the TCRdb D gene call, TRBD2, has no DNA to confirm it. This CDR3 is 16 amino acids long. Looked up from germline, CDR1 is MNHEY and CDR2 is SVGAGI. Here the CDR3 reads CASSYSERAGGREQYF.

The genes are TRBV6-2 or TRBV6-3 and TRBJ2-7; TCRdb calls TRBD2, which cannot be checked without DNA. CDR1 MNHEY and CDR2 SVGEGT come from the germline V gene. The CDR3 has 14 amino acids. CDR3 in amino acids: CASLGTSGSYEQYF.

CDR3 sequence reads: CASSVPGLADLTPFF. The V and J genes are TRBV7-9 and TRBJ2-1; TCRdb calls TRBD2, which cannot be checked without DNA. The CDR3 contains 15 residues. CDR1 SEHNR and CDR2 FQNEAQ come from the germline V gene (reference sequence).

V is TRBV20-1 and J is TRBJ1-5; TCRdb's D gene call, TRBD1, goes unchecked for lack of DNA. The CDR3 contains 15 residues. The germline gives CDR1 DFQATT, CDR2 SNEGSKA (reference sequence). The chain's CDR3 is CSARDLQGLDQPQHF.